The sequence of this T cell receptor (beta chain) was determined in a study of CD8 T cells in Susac syndrome. Random-hexamer reverse transcription was applied to roughly 0.5 to 1 ug RNA. MiXCR, applied by TCRdb to the immunoSEQ multiplex PCR reads, yields one record per CDR3 protein. This table holds about 130,000 distinct CDR3 sequences, around 94% found once. V was pared by 5 bases and J by 1 base, with 16 bases between. Germline V lookup: CDR1 SGHTA, CDR2 FQGNSA. The CDR3 is 16 residues long. This TCR was recovered from a human donor with multiple sclerosis. The chain recombines TRBV7-2 with TRBJ2-3; D is perhaps TRBD1 or TRBD2 (5 bases each). Sequencing input: CD4+ T cells from PBMCs. Here the CDR3 reads CASSPRGAGGTDTQYF. CDR3 in DNA: TGTGCCAGCAGCCCCCGAGGGGCAGGAGGCACAGATACGCAGTATTTT.